One T cell receptor beta chain is described in this entry. This record comes from a study of blood T cell repertoires in COVID-19. Study context: Whether acute or convalescent, the COVID-19 samples came from the United States, Italy and Spain. T cells, B-cell-depleted T cells, or PBMCs supplied cDNA or gDNA.

Original processing notes: Reference gene primer amplification gave estimated nucleated cell counts. Profiled with immunoSEQ multiplex PCR; TCRdb holds only in-frame clones, not every one. The V and J calls and clone size were taken over from that table, and D and trimming were inferred from the DNA. The sample lists about 220,000 clones; roughly 85% were seen once. CDR1 is LGHNT, CDR2 FRNRAP, per germline. This CDR3 region has 13 residues. V was cut by 6 bases and J by 11 bases, with 17 bases left in between. Enrolled during active infection, Seattle patients were then followed longitudinally. Sequenced: peripheral blood. V and J are TRBV12-5 and TRBJ2-1, with D perhaps TRBD1 (5 bases). The sequence derives from a woman in her 70s with COVID-19, enrolled during active disease. CDR3 sequence reads: CASGPDIVRKQFF. DNA for the CDR3: TGTGCTAGTGGACCGGACATAGTTCGGAAGCAGTTCTTC.